The rows below give T cell receptor beta chains drawn from one sample of a study of beta chain features in type 1 diabetes. Assay used: immunoSEQ multiplex PCR; TCRdb lists only in-frame clones, some missing. Here the sample spans 250,000 to 350,000 clones, approximately 15% being singletons. Source material: central memory CD4+ T cells from blood. The receptor set was obtained from a man aged 25-45 years in good health. Both conserved end residues are part of each CDR3. The D gene is left open where the match is weak. Where a row states a size, it is once, few, many or the class of an expanded clone; other rows omit it.

v_call: TRBV30
clone_size: .
j_call: TRBJ2-5
d_call: TRBD1
cdr3_length: 14
cdr3_aa: CAWSGAGGAETQYF
cdr3_nt: TGTGCCTGGAGTGGGGCAGGGGGCGCGGAGACCCAGTACTTC

v_call: TRBV9
clone_size: .
j_call: TRBJ2-3
d_call: TRBD2
cdr3_length: 17
cdr3_aa: CASSAEGLAGMGYTQYF
cdr3_nt: TGTGCCAGCAGCGCCGAGGGACTAGCGGGAATGGGGTATACGCAGTATTTT

v_call: TRBV6-1
clone_size: few
j_call: TRBJ1-2
d_call: .
cdr3_length: 12
cdr3_aa: CASRRTDYGYTF
cdr3_nt: TGTGCCAGCAGGAGGACGGACTATGGCTACACCTTC

v_call: TRBV10-3
clone_size: .
j_call: TRBJ2-3
d_call: .
cdr3_length: 13
cdr3_aa: CAISEESKNTQYF
cdr3_nt: TGTGCCATCAGTGAGGAGTCAAAGAATACGCAGTATTTT

v_call: TRBV18
clone_size: few
j_call: TRBJ2-7
d_call: .
cdr3_length: 12
cdr3_aa: CASSPEGYEQYF
cdr3_nt: TGTGCCAGCTCACCAGAGGGTTACGAGCAGTACTTC

v_call: TRBV7-6
clone_size: few
j_call: TRBJ2-3
d_call: .
cdr3_length: 15
cdr3_aa: CASSHGAQKTDTQYF
cdr3_nt: TGTGCCAGCAGCCATGGTGCCCAGAAGACAGATACGCAGTATTTT

v_call: TRBV14
clone_size: .
j_call: TRBJ2-1
d_call: .
cdr3_length: 15
cdr3_aa: CASSRDGGAYNEQFF
cdr3_nt: TGTGCCAGCAGCCGGGACGGCGGAGCCTACAATGAGCAGTTCTTC

v_call: TRBV5-1
clone_size: few
j_call: TRBJ1-5
d_call: .
cdr3_length: 15
cdr3_aa: CASSLGRGLNQPQHF
cdr3_nt: TGCGCCAGCAGCTTGGGCAGAGGACTCAATCAGCCCCAGCATTTT

v_call: TRBV13
clone_size: few
j_call: TRBJ2-5
d_call: .
cdr3_length: 13
cdr3_aa: CASRSRWQETQYF
cdr3_nt: TGTGCCAGCAGGAGCAGGTGGCAAGAGACCCAGTACTTC

v_call: TRBV7-9
clone_size: few
j_call: TRBJ1-4
d_call: .
cdr3_length: 14
cdr3_aa: CASSSSRDAEKLFF
cdr3_nt: TGTGCCAGCAGCTCTAGCCGGGATGCTGAAAAACTGTTTTTT

v_call: TRBV5-1
clone_size: .
j_call: TRBJ1-3
d_call: .
cdr3_length: 14
cdr3_aa: CASSVQSSGNTIYF
cdr3_nt: TGCGCCAGCAGTGTACAGAGCTCTGGAAACACCATATATTTT

v_call: TRBV6-5
clone_size: many
j_call: TRBJ2-7
d_call: TRBD1
cdr3_length: 16
cdr3_aa: CASSYGHPGQAAEQYF
cdr3_nt: TGTGCCAGCAGTTACGGACACCCGGGACAGGCGGCCGAGCAGTACTTC

v_call: TRBV5-1
clone_size: .
j_call: TRBJ2-1
d_call: .
cdr3_length: 13
cdr3_aa: CASSWTKDNEQFF
cdr3_nt: TGCGCCAGCAGCTGGACTAAGGACAATGAGCAGTTCTTC

v_call: TRBV6-6
clone_size: few
j_call: TRBJ1-1
d_call: .
cdr3_length: 13
cdr3_aa: CASSYQGKTEAFF
cdr3_nt: TGTGCCAGCAGTTACCAGGGGAAAACTGAAGCTTTCTTT

v_call: TRBV29-1
clone_size: few
j_call: TRBJ2-3
d_call: .
cdr3_length: 15
cdr3_aa: CSVEGESGHTDTQYF
cdr3_nt: TGCAGCGTTGAAGGGGAGTCAGGGCACACAGATACGCAGTATTTT

v_call: TRBV10-3
clone_size: few
j_call: TRBJ2-1
d_call: TRBD2
cdr3_length: 13
cdr3_aa: CASSYLAGVEQFF
cdr3_nt: TGTGCCAGCAGTTACTTAGCGGGAGTAGAGCAGTTCTTC

v_call: TRBV9
clone_size: few
j_call: TRBJ2-7
d_call: .
cdr3_length: 15
cdr3_aa: CASSVGRTVVNEQYF
cdr3_nt: TGTGCCAGCAGCGTAGGTCGGACGGTAGTTAACGAGCAGTACTTC

v_call: TRBV19
clone_size: .
j_call: TRBJ1-5
d_call: TRBD1
cdr3_length: 15
cdr3_aa: CASSIGTGGNQPQHF
cdr3_nt: TGTGCCAGTAGTATTGGGACAGGGGGAAATCAGCCCCAGCATTTT

v_call: TRBV4-1
clone_size: .
j_call: TRBJ2-2
d_call: TRBD1
cdr3_length: 18
cdr3_aa: CASSQDPGTGGNTGELFF
cdr3_nt: TGCGCCAGCAGCCAAGATCCGGGGACAGGGGGTAACACCGGGGAGCTGTTTTTT

v_call: TRBV7-9
clone_size: .
j_call: TRBJ2-1
d_call: .
cdr3_length: 15
cdr3_aa: CASSLSNSGLSEQFF
cdr3_nt: TGTGCCAGCAGCTTAAGTAATTCAGGGTTGAGTGAGCAGTTCTTC

v_call: TRBV4-2
clone_size: .
j_call: TRBJ2-3
d_call: TRBD2
cdr3_length: 20
cdr3_aa: CASSRVLTSGRADQFDTQYF
cdr3_nt: TGTGCCAGCAGCCGCGTATTGACTAGCGGGAGGGCCGATCAATTCGATACGCAGTATTTT

v_call: TRBV7-8
clone_size: many
j_call: TRBJ2-1
d_call: .
cdr3_length: 11
cdr3_aa: CASSGLREQFF
cdr3_nt: TGTGCCAGCAGCGGCCTTCGTGAGCAGTTCTTC

v_call: TRBV2
clone_size: few
j_call: TRBJ2-1
d_call: TRBD2
cdr3_length: 13
cdr3_aa: CATLAGEHNEQFF
cdr3_nt: TGTGCCACCCTAGCGGGAGAGCACAATGAGCAGTTCTTC